A selection of T cell receptor beta chains follows, all from one sample in a study of identifying expanded T cells in peripheral blood. Assay used: immunoSEQ multiplex PCR; TCRdb lists only in-frame clones, some missing. The table includes 60,000 to 70,000 clones, over 75% detected once. The sample comprised blood. The receptors shown here come from a person aged 18 to 75 in good health. The CDR3 runs from the conserved cysteine through the conserved F or W. A D gene is named only where the DNA matches it firmly. Not all rows give a size; the values are once, few, many and, for expanded clones, a class.

CDR3aa,CDR3nt,abundance,j_gene,v_gene,d_gene
CASWTPNTGELFF,TGCGCCAGCTGGACACCAAACACCGGGGAGCTGTTTTTT,.,TRBJ2-2,TRBV5-1,.
CASSKSDAYSEAFF,TGTGCCAGCAGTAAATCCGACGCCTACTCTGAAGCTTTCTTT,.,TRBJ1-1,TRBV6-6,.
CSVGTVKQGGYTF,TGCAGCGTTGGGACAGTTAAGCAAGGGGGCTACACCTTC,.,TRBJ1-2,TRBV29-1,.
CASSQTGQPNTEAFF,TGCGCCAGCAGCCAAACGGGACAGCCCAACACTGAAGCTTTCTTT,.,TRBJ1-1,TRBV4-1,TRBD1
CAWSPRGAEAFF,TGTGCCTGGAGCCCGAGGGGGGCTGAAGCTTTCTTT,.,TRBJ1-1,TRBV30,.
CAGTGLAGYNEQFF,TGTGCCGGGACCGGACTAGCTGGGTACAATGAGCAGTTCTTC,.,TRBJ2-1,TRBV30,TRBD2
CASSLGRENTEAFF,TGTGCCAGCAGCTTAGGCCGAGAGAACACTGAAGCTTTCTTT,few,TRBJ1-1,TRBV7-9,.
CASSPVPSGGLETQYF,TGTGCCAGCTCACCAGTTCCCAGCGGGGGTTTGGAGACCCAGTACTTC,once,TRBJ2-5,TRBV18,TRBD2
CASSQEAVAFNQPQHF,TGCGCCAGCAGCCAAGAGGCGGTCGCCTTCAATCAGCCCCAGCATTTT,few,TRBJ1-5,TRBV4-1,.
CASSPRARGTEAFF,TGTGCCAGTAGTCCAAGGGCCCGGGGGACTGAAGCTTTCTTT,.,TRBJ1-1,TRBV19,.
CSVDQGPNQPQHF,TGCAGCGTTGATCAGGGGCCGAATCAGCCCCAGCATTTT,.,TRBJ1-5,TRBV29-1,.
CASSNTGILSGNTIYF,TGTGCCAGCAGTAATACAGGGATTCTCTCTGGAAACACCATATATTTT,.,TRBJ1-3,TRBV2,.
CASSLRGGTDTQYF,TGTGCCAGCAGTTTAAGGGGGGGGACAGATACGCAGTATTTT,.,TRBJ2-3,TRBV7-2,.
CASSPGGGNIQYF,TGTGCCAGCTCACCAGGGGGCGGGAACATTCAGTACTTC,.,TRBJ2-4,TRBV18,.
CASSVVGRATGELFF,TGTGCCAGCAGCGTAGTCGGGAGGGCCACCGGGGAGCTGTTTTTT,few,TRBJ2-2,TRBV9,TRBD2
CASSLDRIMNTEAFF,TGCGCCAGCAGCTTGGATCGAATCATGAACACTGAAGCTTTCTTT,.,TRBJ1-1,TRBV5-1,.
CASSEPGQGANTQYF,TGTGCCAGCAGTGAACCGGGACAGGGGGCAAATACGCAGTATTTT,few,TRBJ2-3,TRBV6-1,TRBD1
CAIGGFGANVLTF,TGTGCCATCGGGGGGTTTGGGGCCAACGTCCTGACTTTC,.,TRBJ2-6,TRBV6-6,TRBD2
CASSQTGLNTIYF,TGTGCCAGCAGCCAAACAGGGTTGAACACCATATATTTT,once,TRBJ1-3,TRBV5-4,.
CASSMTSGRETQYF,TGCGCCAGCAGCATGACTAGCGGGAGAGAGACCCAGTACTTC,.,TRBJ2-5,TRBV5-1,TRBD2
CASSGAGDPTGELFF,TGTGCCAGCAGCGGGGCAGGGGATCCCACCGGGGAGCTGTTTTTT,.,TRBJ2-2,TRBV9,.
CASGGDRDTEAFF,TGTGCTAGTGGTGGAGACAGGGACACTGAAGCTTTCTTT,.,TRBJ1-1,TRBV12-5,TRBD1
CASSPRDRRKGKYGYTF,TGTGCCAGCAGCCCCCGGGACAGGAGGAAGGGAAAGTATGGCTACACCTTC,.,TRBJ1-2,TRBV7-9,TRBD1
CASSWDRGSTEAFF,TGTGCCAGTAGTTGGGACAGGGGGAGCACTGAAGCTTTCTTT,.,TRBJ1-1,TRBV19,TRBD1
CAWGTGTATYEQYF,TGTGCCTGGGGCACCGGGACAGCAACCTACGAGCAGTACTTC,medium-sized,TRBJ2-7,TRBV30,TRBD1
CATSRVVRGTEQYF,TGTGCCACCAGCAGAGTAGTCAGGGGCACCGAGCAGTACTTC,once,TRBJ2-7,TRBV15,.
CASSQAPMEGRSGYTF,TGCGCCAGCAGCCAAGCCCCCATGGAGGGAAGGTCTGGCTACACCTTC,.,TRBJ1-2,TRBV4-1,.
CASSRDRGPTEQYF,TGTGCCAGCAGCCGGGACAGGGGACCCACCGAGCAGTACTTC,.,TRBJ2-7,TRBV7-2,TRBD1
CASSRSNEKLFF,TGCGCCAGCTCACGATCCAATGAAAAACTGTTTTTT,.,TRBJ1-4,TRBV10-2,.
CASSSTGGEQYF,TGTGCCAGCAGTTCCACAGGGGGCGAGCAGTACTTC,.,TRBJ2-7,TRBV6-6,TRBD1
CASSPVGRANSPLHF,TGTGCCAGCAGCCCAGTTGGCAGGGCGAATTCACCCCTCCACTTT,.,TRBJ1-6,TRBV9,.
CAWSKGRSYEQYF,TGTGCCTGGAGTAAAGGACGGAGCTACGAGCAGTACTTC,.,TRBJ2-7,TRBV30,.
CASSVLGENEQFF,TGTGCCAGCAGCGTCCTCGGGGAGAATGAGCAGTTCTTC,.,TRBJ2-1,TRBV9,.
CASGQGPTLNYGYTF,TGTGCTAGTGGACAGGGGCCCACCCTTAACTATGGCTACACCTTC,.,TRBJ1-2,TRBV12-5,TRBD1
CASSVELVGHGYTF,TGTGCCAGCAGTGTGGAGTTAGTGGGGCATGGCTACACCTTC,.,TRBJ1-2,TRBV6-4,.
CASSQDYSRTTEAFF,TGCGCCAGCAGCCAAGATTATTCCAGGACCACTGAAGCTTTCTTT,.,TRBJ1-1,TRBV4-3,.
CASRQAGGYTF,TGTGCCAGCAGGCAAGCCGGGGGCTACACCTTC,few,TRBJ1-2,TRBV27,.
CASSWGLSNTGELFF,TGCGCCAGCAGCTGGGGACTTTCGAACACCGGGGAGCTGTTTTTT,.,TRBJ2-2,TRBV5-1,.
CSVEFGSGLDEQFF,TGCAGCGTTGAGTTTGGCTCTGGTCTCGATGAGCAGTTCTTC,.,TRBJ2-1,TRBV29-1,.
CSVSLGVNQPQHF,TGCAGCGTATCCCTGGGTGTTAATCAGCCCCAGCATTTT,.,TRBJ1-5,TRBV29-1,.
CASSLVGRLPDTQYF,TGCGCCAGCAGCTTGGTGGGACGGCTGCCGGATACGCAGTATTTT,.,TRBJ2-3,TRBV5-1,.
CASSPINRGRTEAFF,TGTGCCAGCAGCCCAATTAACAGGGGGCGAACTGAAGCTTTCTTT,.,TRBJ1-1,TRBV5-4,TRBD1
CASSGRTSKRNEQFF,TGTGCCAGCAGTGGCCGGACTAGCAAAAGGAATGAGCAGTTCTTC,.,TRBJ2-1,TRBV6-1,TRBD2
CASSLVGGREETQYF,TGTGCCAGCAGCTTAGTAGGGGGACGGGAGGAGACCCAGTACTTC,once,TRBJ2-5,TRBV7-6,.
CASSITAGLNYGYTF,TGTGCCAGCAGCATTACCGCGGGACTCAACTATGGCTACACCTTC,.,TRBJ1-2,TRBV7-8,.
CASSRTDSNQPQHF,TGTGCCAGCAGCCGGACGGATAGCAATCAGCCCCAGCATTTT,.,TRBJ1-5,TRBV11-3,.
CASSEIRGQGRTGELFF,TGCGCCAGCAGTGAGATCAGGGGACAGGGGCGTACCGGGGAGCTGTTTTTT,.,TRBJ2-2,TRBV10-1,TRBD1
CSAILAGVADTQYF,TGCAGCGCGATACTAGCGGGAGTTGCAGATACGCAGTATTTT,.,TRBJ2-3,TRBV29-1,TRBD2
CASSDWDNEQFF,TGTGCCAGCAGCGACTGGGACAATGAGCAGTTCTTC,once,TRBJ2-1,TRBV11-2,.
CASSRQGALGQPQHF,TGTGCCAGTAGTCGACAGGGGGCGCTGGGCCAGCCCCAGCATTTT,.,TRBJ1-5,TRBV19,TRBD1
CASSHRAGANTEAFF,TGCGCCAGCAGCCACAGGGCAGGTGCGAACACTGAAGCTTTCTTT,.,TRBJ1-1,TRBV4-3,.
CASRFNRGGTEAFF,TGTGCCAGCCGGTTCAACCGCGGGGGGACTGAAGCTTTCTTT,.,TRBJ1-1,TRBV27,.
CASRGTSGKGSYEQYF,TGTGCCAGCCGCGGGACTAGCGGGAAGGGGTCCTACGAGCAGTACTTC,.,TRBJ2-7,TRBV27,TRBD2
CASSRETAGSTDTQYF,TGCGCCAGCAGCCGGGAAACGGCGGGGAGCACAGATACGCAGTATTTT,.,TRBJ2-3,TRBV5-1,.
CASSVDPGQGMNTQYF,TGTGCCAGCAGCGTGGACCCGGGACAGGGTATGAATACGCAGTATTTT,.,TRBJ2-3,TRBV9,TRBD1
CASSLGASGPYYEQYF,TGTGCCAGCAGCCTAGGGGCTAGCGGGCCTTACTACGAGCAGTACTTC,.,TRBJ2-7,TRBV28,TRBD2
CASSSGRYSSETQYF,TGTGCCAGCAGCAGTGGCCGTTATTCGTCCGAGACCCAGTACTTC,.,TRBJ2-5,TRBV6-5,.